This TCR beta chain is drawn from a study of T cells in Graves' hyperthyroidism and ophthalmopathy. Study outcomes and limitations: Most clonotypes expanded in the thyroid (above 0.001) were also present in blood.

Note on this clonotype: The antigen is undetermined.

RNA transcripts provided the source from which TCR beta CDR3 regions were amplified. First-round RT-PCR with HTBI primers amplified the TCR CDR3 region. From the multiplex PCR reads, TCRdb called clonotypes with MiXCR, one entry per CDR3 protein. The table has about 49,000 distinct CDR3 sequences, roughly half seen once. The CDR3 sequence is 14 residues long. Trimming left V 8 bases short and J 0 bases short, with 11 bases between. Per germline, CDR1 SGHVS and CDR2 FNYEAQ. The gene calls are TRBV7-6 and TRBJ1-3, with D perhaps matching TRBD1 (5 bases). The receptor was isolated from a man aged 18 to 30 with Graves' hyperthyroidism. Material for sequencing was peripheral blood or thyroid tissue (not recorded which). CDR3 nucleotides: TGTGCCAGCGATTATGGGGGCTCTGGAAACACCATATATTTT. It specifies CASDYGGSGNTIYF.